This section outlines one T cell receptor (beta chain) sequence together with its context. Its cognate antigen is unknown. Since a much larger clone is just one base distant, this may be a read error. Through a sample-barcoded 5' primer and a J-beta primer mix, a second PCR was run for about 6 to 11 cycles. Each CDR3 protein is one row after TCRdb ran MiXCR on the 5' RACE reads. The sample has some 790,000 distinct CDR3 sequences, about 28% seen once. Germline V CDR1 and CDR2: SGHTA, FQGNSA. The CDR3 has 14 amino acids. This sample was taken from a study of blood T cells in healthy people across ages. Study results and caveats: TCR beta diversity, measured per million T cells, fell in a roughly linear way with age.

The sequenced sample consisted of blood. This TCR derives from a woman older than 75 in good health. The chain uses TRBV7-2 and TRBJ2-7; D perhaps matches TRBD2 (6 bases). TRBJ2-5 matches the DNA end more closely, so the J call is doubtful. CDR3 DNA sequence: TGTGCCGGAAGGAGGGGCATAATAGGAGAGACCCAGTACTTC. As protein: CAGRRGIIGETQYF.